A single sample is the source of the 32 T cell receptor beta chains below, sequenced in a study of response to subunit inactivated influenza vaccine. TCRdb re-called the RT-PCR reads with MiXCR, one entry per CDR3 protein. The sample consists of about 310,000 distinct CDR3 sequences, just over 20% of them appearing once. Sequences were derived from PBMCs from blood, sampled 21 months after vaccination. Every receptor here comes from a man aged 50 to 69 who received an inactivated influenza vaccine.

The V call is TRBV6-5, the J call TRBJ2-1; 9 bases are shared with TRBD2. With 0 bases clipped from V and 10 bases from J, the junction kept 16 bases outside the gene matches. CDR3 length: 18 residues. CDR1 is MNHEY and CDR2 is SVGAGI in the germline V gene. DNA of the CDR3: TGTGCCAGCAGTTACTCCAGGCGTGGGGTGCGACTAGCGGCCGAGCAGTTCTTC. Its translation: CASSYSRRGVRLAAEQFF.

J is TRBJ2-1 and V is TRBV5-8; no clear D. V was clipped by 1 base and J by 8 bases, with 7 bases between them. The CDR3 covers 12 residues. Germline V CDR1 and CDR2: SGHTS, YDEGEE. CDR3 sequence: CASSLSWYEQFF. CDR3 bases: TGTGCCAGCAGCTTGAGTTGGTATGAGCAGTTCTTC. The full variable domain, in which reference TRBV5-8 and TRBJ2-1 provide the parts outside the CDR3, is EAGVTQSPTHLIKTRGQQATLRCSPISGHTSVYWYQQALGLGLQFLLWYDEGEERNRGNFPPRFSGRQFPNYSSELNVNALELEDSALYLCASSLSWYEQFFGPGTRLTVL.

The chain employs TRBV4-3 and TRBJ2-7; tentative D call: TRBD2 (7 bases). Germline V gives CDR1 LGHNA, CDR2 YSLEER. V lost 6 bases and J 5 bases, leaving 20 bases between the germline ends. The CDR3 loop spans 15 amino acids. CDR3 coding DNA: TGCGCCAGCAGGAGAAACCGGGGGGCCCCCAACGAGCAGTACTTC. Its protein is CASRRNRGAPNEQYF.

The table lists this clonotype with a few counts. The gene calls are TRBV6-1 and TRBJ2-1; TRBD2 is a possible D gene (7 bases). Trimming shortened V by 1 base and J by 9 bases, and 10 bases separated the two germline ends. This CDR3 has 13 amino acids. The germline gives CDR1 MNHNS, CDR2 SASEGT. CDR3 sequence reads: CASSEGGGFEQFF. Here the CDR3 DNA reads TGTGCCAGCAGTGAAGGGGGGGGCTTTGAGCAGTTCTTC.

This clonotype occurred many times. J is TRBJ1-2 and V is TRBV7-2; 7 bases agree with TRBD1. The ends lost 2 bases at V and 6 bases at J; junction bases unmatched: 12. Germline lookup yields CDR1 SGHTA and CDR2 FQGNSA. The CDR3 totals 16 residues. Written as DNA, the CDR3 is TGTGCCAGCAGCTTAAAGAGGTCAGGGGGAGTGGATGGCTACACCTTC. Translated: CASSLKRSGGVDGYTF.

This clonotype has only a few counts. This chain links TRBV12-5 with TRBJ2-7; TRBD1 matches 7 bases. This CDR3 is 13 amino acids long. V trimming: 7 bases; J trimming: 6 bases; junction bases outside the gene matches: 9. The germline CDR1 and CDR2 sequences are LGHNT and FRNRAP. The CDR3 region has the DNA TGTGCTAGTGACAACCGACAGGGCTGCGAGCAGTACTTC. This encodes CASDNRQGCEQYF.

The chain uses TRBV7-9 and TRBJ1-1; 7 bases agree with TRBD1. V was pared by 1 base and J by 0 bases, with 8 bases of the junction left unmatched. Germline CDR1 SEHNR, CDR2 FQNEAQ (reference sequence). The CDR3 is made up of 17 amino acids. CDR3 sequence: CASSLVQGFQMNTEAFF. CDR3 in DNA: TGTGCCAGCAGCTTAGTACAGGGGTTTCAGATGAACACTGAAGCTTTCTTT.

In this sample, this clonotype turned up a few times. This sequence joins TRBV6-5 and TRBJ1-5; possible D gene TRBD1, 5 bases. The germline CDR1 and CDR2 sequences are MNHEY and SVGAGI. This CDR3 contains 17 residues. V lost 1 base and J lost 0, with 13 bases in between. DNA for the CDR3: TGTGCCAGCAGTTACTTCCCCCAGGGAAATAGCAATCAGCCCCAGCATTTT. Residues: CASSYFPQGNSNQPQHF.

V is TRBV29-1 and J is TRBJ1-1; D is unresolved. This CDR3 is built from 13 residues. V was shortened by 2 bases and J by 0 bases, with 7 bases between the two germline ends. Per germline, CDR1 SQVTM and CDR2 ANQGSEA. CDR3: CSVEMQVNTEAFF. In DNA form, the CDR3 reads TGCAGCGTTGAAATGCAGGTGAACACTGAAGCTTTCTTT.

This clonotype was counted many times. In nucleotides, the CDR3 is TGTGCCAGCGCAGGAATGAACACTGAAGCTTTCTTT. Its translation: CASAGMNTEAFF. This chain joins TRBV2 and TRBJ1-1, with unresolved D. The CDR3 runs to 12 residues. Germline CDR1 SNHLY, CDR2 FYNNEI. V was trimmed by 8 bases and J by 0 bases, leaving 7 bases between them.

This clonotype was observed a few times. In nucleotides, the CDR3 is TGTGCCAGCAGTGGCTGGCGGTCGGGCAGTAGGATCGGCTACACCTTC. Encoded protein: CASSGWRSGSRIGYTF. The chain carries TRBV2 and TRBJ1-2; D remains ambiguous. With 4 bases removed from V and 8 bases from J, the gap between germline ends came to 23 bases. Looked up from germline, CDR1 is SNHLY and CDR2 is FYNNEI. The CDR3 has 16 amino acids.

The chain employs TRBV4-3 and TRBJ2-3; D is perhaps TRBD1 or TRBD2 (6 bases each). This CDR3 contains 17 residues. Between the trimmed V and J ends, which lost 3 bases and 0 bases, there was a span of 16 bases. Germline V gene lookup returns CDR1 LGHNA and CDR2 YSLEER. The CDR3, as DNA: TGCGCCAGCAGCCAGACGGGGGCCCGTTCCAGCACAGATACGCAGTATTTT. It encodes CASSQTGARSSTDTQYF.

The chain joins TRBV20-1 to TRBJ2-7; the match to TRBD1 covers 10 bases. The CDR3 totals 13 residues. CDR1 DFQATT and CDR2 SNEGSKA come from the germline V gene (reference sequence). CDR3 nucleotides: TGCAGCCGTGGGACAGGGGCGACCTACGAGCAGTACTTC. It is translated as CSRGTGATYEQYF.

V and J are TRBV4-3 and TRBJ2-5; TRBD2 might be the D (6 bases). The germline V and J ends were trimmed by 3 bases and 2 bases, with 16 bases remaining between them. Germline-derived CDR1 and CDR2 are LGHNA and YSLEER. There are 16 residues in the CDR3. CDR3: CASSHSGTAGQETQYF. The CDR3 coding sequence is TGCGCCAGCAGCCACTCCGGGACTGCGGGGCAAGAGACCCAGTACTTC.

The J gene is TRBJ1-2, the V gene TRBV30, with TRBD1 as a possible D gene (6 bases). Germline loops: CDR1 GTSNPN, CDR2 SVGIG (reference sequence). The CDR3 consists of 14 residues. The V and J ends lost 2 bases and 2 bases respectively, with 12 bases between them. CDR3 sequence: CAWSPPGQNYGYTF. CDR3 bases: TGTGCCTGGAGTCCGCCGGGACAAAACTATGGCTACACCTTC.

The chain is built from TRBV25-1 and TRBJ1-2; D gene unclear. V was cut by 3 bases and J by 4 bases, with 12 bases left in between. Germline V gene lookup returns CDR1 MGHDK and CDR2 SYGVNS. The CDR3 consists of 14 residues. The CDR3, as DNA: TGTGCCAGCAGTGATCGGGGTAACTTCTATGGCTACACCTTC. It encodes CASSDRGNFYGYTF.

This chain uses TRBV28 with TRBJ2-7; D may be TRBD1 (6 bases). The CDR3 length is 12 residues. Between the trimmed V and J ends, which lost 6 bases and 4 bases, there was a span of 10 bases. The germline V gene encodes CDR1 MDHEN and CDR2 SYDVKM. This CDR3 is CASSAGQYEQYF. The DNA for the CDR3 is TGTGCCAGCAGCGCAGGACAGTACGAGCAGTACTTC. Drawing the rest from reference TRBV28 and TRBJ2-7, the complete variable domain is DVKVTQSSRYLVKRTGEKVFLECVQDMDHENMFWYRQDPGLGLRLIYFSYDVKMKEKGDIPEGYSVSREKKERFSLILESASTNQTSMYLCASSAGQYEQYFGPGTRLTVT.

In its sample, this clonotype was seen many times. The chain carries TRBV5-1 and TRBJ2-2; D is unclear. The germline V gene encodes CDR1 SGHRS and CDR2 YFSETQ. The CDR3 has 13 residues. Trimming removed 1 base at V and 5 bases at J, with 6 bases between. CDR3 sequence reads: CASSLSETGELFF. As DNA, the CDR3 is TGCGCCAGCAGCTTGTCAGAAACCGGGGAGCTGTTTTTT.

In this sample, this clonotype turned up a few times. CDR3: CSALSEQGINSPLHF. In DNA form, the CDR3 reads TGCAGTGCCCTCTCTGAACAGGGGATTAATTCACCCCTCCACTTT. The chain uses TRBV20-1 and TRBJ1-6, with TRBD1 matching 7 bases. In germline, CDR1 is DFQATT, CDR2 SNEGSKA (reference sequence). The CDR3 runs 15 residues. After removal of 6 bases from V and 6 bases from J, the junction contained 11 bases not matched to a gene.

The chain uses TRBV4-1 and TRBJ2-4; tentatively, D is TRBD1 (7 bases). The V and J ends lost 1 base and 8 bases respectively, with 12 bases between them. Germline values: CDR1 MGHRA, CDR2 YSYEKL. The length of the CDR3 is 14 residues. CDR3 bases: TGCGCCAGCAGCCAAGTGGTCAGGGGGGACATTCAGTACTTC. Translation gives CASSQVVRGDIQYF.

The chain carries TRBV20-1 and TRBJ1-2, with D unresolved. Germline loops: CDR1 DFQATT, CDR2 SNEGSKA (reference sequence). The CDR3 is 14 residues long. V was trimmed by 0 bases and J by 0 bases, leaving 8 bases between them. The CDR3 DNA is TGCAGTGCTAGAGAGGCAGGATCTAACTATGGCTACACCTTC. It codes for CSAREAGSNYGYTF.

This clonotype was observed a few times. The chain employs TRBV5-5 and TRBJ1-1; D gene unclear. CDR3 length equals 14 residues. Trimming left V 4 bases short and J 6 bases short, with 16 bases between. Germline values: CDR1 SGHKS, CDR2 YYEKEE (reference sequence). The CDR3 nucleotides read TGTGCCAGCAGCGGAAGGGCCTCCCCCCCTGAAGCTTTCTTT. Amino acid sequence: CASSGRASPPEAFF.

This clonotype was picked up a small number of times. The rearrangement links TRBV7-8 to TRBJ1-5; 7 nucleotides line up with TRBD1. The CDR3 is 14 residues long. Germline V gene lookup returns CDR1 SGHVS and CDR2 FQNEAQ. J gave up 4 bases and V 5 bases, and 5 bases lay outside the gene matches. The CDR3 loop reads CASSHRDRNQPQHF. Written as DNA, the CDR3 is TGTGCCAGCAGCCACCGGGACAGAAATCAGCCCCAGCATTTT.

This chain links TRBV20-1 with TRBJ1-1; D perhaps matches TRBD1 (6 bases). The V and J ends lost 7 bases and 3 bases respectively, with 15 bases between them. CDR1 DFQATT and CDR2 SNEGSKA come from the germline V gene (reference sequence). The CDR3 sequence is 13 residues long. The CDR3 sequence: CSVMAGVYTEAFF. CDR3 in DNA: TGCAGTGTTATGGCAGGGGTTTACACTGAAGCTTTCTTT.

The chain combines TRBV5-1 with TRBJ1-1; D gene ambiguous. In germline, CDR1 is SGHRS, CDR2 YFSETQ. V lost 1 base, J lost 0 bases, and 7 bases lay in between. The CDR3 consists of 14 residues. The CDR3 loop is CASSLLSMNTEAFF. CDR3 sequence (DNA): TGCGCCAGCAGCTTGCTCTCAATGAACACTGAAGCTTTCTTT.

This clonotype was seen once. CDR3 amino acids: CASRVGLNTGELFF. The CDR3 DNA reads TGTGCCAGCAGGGTGGGGTTGAACACCGGGGAGCTGTTTTTT. The rearrangement links TRBV12-3 or TRBV12-4 to TRBJ2-2; D is unclear. This CDR3 region has 14 residues. Deletions cut 6 bases from V and 1 base from J, with 9 bases between.

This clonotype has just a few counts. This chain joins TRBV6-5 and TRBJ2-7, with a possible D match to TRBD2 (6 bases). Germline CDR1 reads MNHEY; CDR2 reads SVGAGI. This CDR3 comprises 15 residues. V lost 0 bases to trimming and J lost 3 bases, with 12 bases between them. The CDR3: CASSYSSWRDYEQYF. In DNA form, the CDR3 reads TGTGCCAGCAGTTACTCTAGTTGGCGGGACTACGAGCAGTACTTC.

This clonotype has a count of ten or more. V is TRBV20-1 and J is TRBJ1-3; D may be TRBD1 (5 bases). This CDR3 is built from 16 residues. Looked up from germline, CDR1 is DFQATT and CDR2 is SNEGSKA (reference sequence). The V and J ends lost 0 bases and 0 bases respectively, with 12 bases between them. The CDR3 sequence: CSARDVTGGSGNTIYF. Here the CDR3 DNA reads TGCAGTGCTAGAGATGTGACGGGGGGCTCTGGAAACACCATATATTTT.

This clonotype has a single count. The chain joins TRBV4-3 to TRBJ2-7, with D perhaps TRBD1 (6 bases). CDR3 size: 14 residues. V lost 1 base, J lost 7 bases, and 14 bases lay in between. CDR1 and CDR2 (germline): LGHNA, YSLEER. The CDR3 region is CASSQGSLGGEQYF. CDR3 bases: TGCGCCAGCAGCCAAGGATCCCTAGGGGGAGAGCAGTACTTC.

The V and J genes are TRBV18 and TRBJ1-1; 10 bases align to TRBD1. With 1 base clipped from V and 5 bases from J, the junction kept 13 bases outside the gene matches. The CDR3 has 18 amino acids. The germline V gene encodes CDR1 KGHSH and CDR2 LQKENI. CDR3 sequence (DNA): TGTGCCAGCTCACCACAGAGGGACAGGGGAATGCTCGTTACTGAAGCTTTCTTT. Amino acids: CASSPQRDRGMLVTEAFF.

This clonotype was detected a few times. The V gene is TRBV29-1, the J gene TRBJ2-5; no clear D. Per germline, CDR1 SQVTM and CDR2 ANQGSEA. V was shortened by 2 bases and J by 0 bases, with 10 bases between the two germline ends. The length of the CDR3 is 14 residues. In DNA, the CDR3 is TGCAGCGTTGAACGCAAACAAGACCAAGAGACCCAGTACTTC. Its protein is CSVERKQDQETQYF.

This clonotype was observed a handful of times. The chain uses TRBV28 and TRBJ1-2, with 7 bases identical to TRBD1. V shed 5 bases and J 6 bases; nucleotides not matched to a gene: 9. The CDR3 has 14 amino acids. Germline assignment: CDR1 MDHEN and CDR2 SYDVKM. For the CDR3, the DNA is TGTGCCAGCAGTCCCCCGACAGGGTTTGATGGCTACACCTTC. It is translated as CASSPPTGFDGYTF.